The clone carrying this T cell receptor beta chain appeared many times. These data are taken from a study of T cells after yellow fever vaccination. TCRdb used MiXCR to reprocess the 5' RACE reads, holding one entry per CDR3 protein. Of a few hundred thousand distinct CDR3 sequences in the sample, about 3% were seen once. There are 13 residues in the CDR3. V dropped 0 bases and J dropped 8 bases, with 8 bases sitting between them. Germline loops: CDR1 SGHTA, CDR2 FQGTGA. The clonotype was recovered from a man younger than 35 who received the YFV17D yellow fever vaccine. V gene TRBV7-3 combines with J gene TRBJ1-3; unclear D gene. Specimen: CD4+ T cells sorted from PBMCs, collected 10 days after the yellow fever booster vaccination. The CDR3 coding sequence is TGTGCCAGCAGCTTAACGGGATTGGACACCATATATTTT. Its translation: CASSLTGLDTIYF. The complete variable domain, with remaining parts taken from reference TRBV7-3 and TRBJ1-3, reads GAGVSQTPSNKVTEKGKYVELRCDPISGHTALYWYRQSLGQGPEFLIYFQGTGAADDSGLPNDRFFAVRPEGSVSTLKIQRTERGDSAVYLCASSLTGLDTIYFGEGSWLTVV.